The TCR beta chain under discussion was sequenced for a study of blood T cell repertoires in COVID-19. Across the whole study: T cells, B-cell-depleted T cells, or PBMCs provided the cDNA or gDNA that served as material.

Germline assignment: CDR1 SEHNR and CDR2 FQNEAQ (reference sequence). This CDR3 region has 14 residues. Losses at the gene ends were 7 bases for V and 3 bases for J; bases not matched to a gene: 6. Authors' processing steps: Reference gene primers were amplified, and this amplification served to estimate nucleated cell counts. Repertoires were generated with immunoSEQ multiplex PCR, while TCRdb's copy carries only in-frame clones and drops some. That table gives V, J and clone size, and the DNA gave D and trimming. The sample comprises approximately 50,000 clones, 84% of which are singletons, and less than 10% rests with the top ten.

Sequencing was done on a sample of peripheral blood. V usage is TRBV7-9 and J usage is TRBJ1-2; 9 nucleotides agree with TRBD1. The TCR originated in a human donor in a cohort sampled during active COVID-19. Here the CDR3 DNA reads TGTGCCAGCACAACCGGGACAGGGCACTATGGCTACACCTTC. It specifies CASTTGTGHYGYTF. The complete variable domain, with remaining parts taken from reference TRBV7-9 and TRBJ1-2, reads DTGVSQNPRHKITKRGQNVTFRCDPISEHNRLYWYRQTLGQGPEFLTYFQNEAQLEKSRLLSDRFSAERPKGSFSTLEIQRTEQGDSAMYLCASTTGTGHYGYTFGSGTRLTVV.